The 10 T cell receptor beta chains below all came from one sample that was sequenced in a study of blood T cell repertoires in COVID-19. Profiled with immunoSEQ multiplex PCR; TCRdb holds only in-frame clones, not every one. The sample shows about 160,000 clones, 65% to 90% of them seen only once. Material: peripheral blood. Every receptor here comes from an older man with acute or convalescent COVID-19.

The CDR3 is CASGQGSGNEQFF. CDR3 nucleotides: TGTGCCAGCGGACAGGGTAGTGGAAATGAGCAGTTCTTC. The V gene is TRBV10-3, the J gene TRBJ2-1; 8 bases fit TRBD1. Germline V gene lookup returns CDR1 ENHRY and CDR2 SYGVKD. With 10 bases clipped from V and 7 bases from J, the junction kept 9 bases outside the gene matches. There are 13 residues in the CDR3.

V and J are TRBV27 and TRBJ1-2; TRBD1 agrees at 7 bases. Trimming cost V 5 bases and J 4 bases; bases outside gene matches: 10. Per the germline V gene, CDR1 is MNHEY and CDR2 is SMNVEV (reference sequence). CDR3 length: 15 residues. The CDR3 sequence: CASSPHGQVLYGYTF. CDR3 in DNA: TGTGCCAGCAGTCCACACGGACAGGTTCTCTATGGCTACACCTTC.

The chain uses TRBV28 and TRBJ2-1; D is perhaps TRBD2 (6 bases). V was clipped by 2 bases and J by 6 bases, with 8 bases between them. The length of the CDR3 is 13 residues. Germline V gene sequence: CDR1 MDHEN, CDR2 SYDVKM. The CDR3 reads CASSLAGLNEQFF. The CDR3 region has the DNA TGTGCCAGCAGTTTAGCGGGGCTCAATGAGCAGTTCTTC.

The V and J genes are TRBV19 and TRBJ2-3; 12 bases are a match to TRBD2. The CDR3 length is 19 residues. The trim removed 3 bases at V and 0 bases at J, leaving 10 bases unmatched. CDR1 and CDR2 (germline): LNHDA, SQIVND (reference sequence). The CDR3 sequence is CASSILGLAGISSTDTQYF. The DNA of the CDR3 is TGTGCCAGTAGTATCCTTGGACTAGCGGGAATCTCTAGCACAGATACGCAGTATTTT.

This clone was detected once. This rearrangement joins TRBV14 to TRBJ2-3, with D perhaps TRBD2 (5 bases). V lost 3 bases, J lost 2 bases, and 12 bases lay in between. The CDR3 length is 15 residues. The V gene's germline CDR1 is SGHDN and CDR2 FVKESK. In nucleotides, the CDR3 is TGTGCCAGCAGCCAGACTACCCTACTCACAGATACGCAGTATTTT. Translating gives CASSQTTLLTDTQYF.

The chain links TRBV19 to TRBJ2-5; possible D gene TRBD1, 6 bases. Germline V gives CDR1 LNHDA, CDR2 SQIVND (reference sequence). The V gene lost 3 bases and the J gene lost 4 bases, with 9 bases spanning the gap. This CDR3 has 13 amino acids. The CDR3 DNA is TGTGCCAGTAGTATCCAGGGGTCAGAGACCCAGTACTTC. It encodes CASSIQGSETQYF.

The sample holds a few counts of this clone. The V and J genes are TRBV28 and TRBJ1-2, with D uncertain. The V gene's germline CDR1 is MDHEN and CDR2 SYDVKM. V lost 2 bases and J 4 bases, leaving 5 bases between the germline ends. The CDR3 has 12 amino acids. As DNA, the CDR3 is TGTGCCAGCAGTTTAGAACTCTATGGCTACACCTTC. It encodes CASSLELYGYTF.

A few counts support this clone. This sequence joins TRBV19 and TRBJ2-7, with D possibly being TRBD2 (6 bases). V lost 3 bases, J lost 1 base, and 19 bases lay in between. The CDR3 spans 17 residues. Germline V lookup: CDR1 LNHDA, CDR2 SQIVND (reference sequence). DNA of the CDR3: TGTGCCAGTAGTATCCGGTTAAGTAGCGGAGAATCCTACGAGCAGTACTTC. Amino acids: CASSIRLSSGESYEQYF.

This chain joins TRBV29-1 and TRBJ2-1; 7 nucleotides align to TRBD2. The CDR3 runs to 13 residues. Germline CDR1 is SQVTM and CDR2 is ANQGSEA. The V and J ends lost 7 bases and 0 bases, in that order; junction bases with no gene match: 3. CDR3 in amino acids: CSGGLSSYNEQFF. The CDR3 DNA sequence: TGCAGCGGGGGACTAAGCTCCTACAATGAGCAGTTCTTC.

The chain joins TRBV29-1 to TRBJ2-1, with D maybe TRBD2 (5 bases). Per the germline V gene, CDR1 is SQVTM and CDR2 is ANQGSEA. Trimming took 6 bases from V and 10 from J, leaving 13 bases between them. CDR3 size: 11 residues. The DNA of the CDR3 is TGCAGCGTCGTACTAGGATCAGAGCAGTTCTTC. Its translation: CSVVLGSEQFF.